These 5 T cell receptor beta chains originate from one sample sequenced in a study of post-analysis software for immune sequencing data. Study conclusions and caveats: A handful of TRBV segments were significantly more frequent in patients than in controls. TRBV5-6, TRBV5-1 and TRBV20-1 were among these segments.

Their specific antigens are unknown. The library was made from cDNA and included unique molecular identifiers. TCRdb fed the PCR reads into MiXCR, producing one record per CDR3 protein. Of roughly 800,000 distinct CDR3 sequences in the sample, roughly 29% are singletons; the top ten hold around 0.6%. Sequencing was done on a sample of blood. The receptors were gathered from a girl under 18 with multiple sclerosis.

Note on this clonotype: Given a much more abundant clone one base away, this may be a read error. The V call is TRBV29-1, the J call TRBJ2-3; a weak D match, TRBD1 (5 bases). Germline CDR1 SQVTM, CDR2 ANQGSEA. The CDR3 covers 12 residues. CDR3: CGVEQAGDTQYF. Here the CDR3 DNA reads TGCGGCGTTGAACAGGCAGGAGATACGCAGTATTTT.

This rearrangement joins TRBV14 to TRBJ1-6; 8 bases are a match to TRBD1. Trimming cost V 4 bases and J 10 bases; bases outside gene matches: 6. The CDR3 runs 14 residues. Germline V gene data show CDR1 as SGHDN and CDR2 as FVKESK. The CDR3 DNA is TGTGCCAGCAGCCGACAGGGGCCGGAATCACCCCTCCACTTT. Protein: CASSRQGPESPLHF.

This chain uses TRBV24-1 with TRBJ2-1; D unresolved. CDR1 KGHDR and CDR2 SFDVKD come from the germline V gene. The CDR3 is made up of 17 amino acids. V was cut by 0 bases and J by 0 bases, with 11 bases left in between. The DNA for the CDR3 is TGTGCCACCAGTGATTTGCGGCCAGGCCTCTCCTACAATGAGCAGTTCTTC. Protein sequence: CATSDLRPGLSYNEQFF.

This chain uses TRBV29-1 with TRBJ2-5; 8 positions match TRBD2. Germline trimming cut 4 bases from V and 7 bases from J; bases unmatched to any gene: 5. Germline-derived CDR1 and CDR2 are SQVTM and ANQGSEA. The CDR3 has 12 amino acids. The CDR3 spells CSVGLLAGTQYF. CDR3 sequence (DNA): TGCAGCGTTGGTCTGCTAGCGGGGACCCAGTACTTC.

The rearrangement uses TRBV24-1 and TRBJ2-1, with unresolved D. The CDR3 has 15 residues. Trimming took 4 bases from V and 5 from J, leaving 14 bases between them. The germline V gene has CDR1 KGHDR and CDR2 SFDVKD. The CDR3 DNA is TGTGCCACCAGTGACCCCAGGACCCCTCACAATGAGCAGTTCTTC. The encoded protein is CATSDPRTPHNEQFF.